This entry lists 11 T cell receptor beta chains sequenced from one sample in a study of shared clonotypes between healthy human individuals. The protocol was immunoSEQ multiplex PCR, while the TCRdb copy is restricted to in-frame clones and leaves out a portion. The table records fewer than 3 million clones, around 93% of them present only once. The sample was naive CD4+ T cells from PBMCs. Stated subset: CD45RA+ positively selected. These receptors came from a young man in good health. Some clones in this sample may be carry-over from other donors' samples.

This clone was observed once. The chain carries TRBV28 and TRBJ2-7; TRBD1 matches 10 bases. From germline, CDR1 is MDHEN and CDR2 SYDVKM. V dropped 6 bases and J dropped 1; count of bases not matched to a gene: 6. This CDR3 comprises 15 residues. Written as DNA, the CDR3 is TGTGCCAGCAGGACCCGGGACAGGGGTTCCTACGAGCAGTACTTC. Translating gives CASRTRDRGSYEQYF.

The chain links TRBV28 to TRBJ2-2; a possible D gene is TRBD1 (5 bases). Trimming removed 6 bases at V and 0 bases at J, with 11 bases between. CDR3 length equals 15 residues. The germline CDR1 and CDR2 sequences are MDHEN and SYDVKM. The CDR3 coding sequence is TGTGCCAGCAGCCCGGACACCCCGAACACCGGGGAGCTGTTTTTT. It yields the protein CASSPDTPNTGELFF.

The genes are TRBV5-4 and TRBJ2-1; weak D call: TRBD2 (5 bases). The CDR3 consists of 14 residues. The germline V and J ends were trimmed by 4 bases and 3 bases, with 11 bases remaining between them. Germline V gives CDR1 SGHNT, CDR2 YYREEE (reference sequence). The CDR3 region has the DNA TGTGCCAGCAGCGAGCCTCGGGGCTACAATGAGCAGTTCTTC. Its translation: CASSEPRGYNEQFF.

In its sample, this clone was seen once. Here the CDR3 DNA reads TGCAGCGTTGAATTGGGGGTCTACGAGCAGTACTTC. Residues: CSVELGVYEQYF. This chain uses TRBV29-1 with TRBJ2-5; D possibly uses TRBD1 or TRBD2 (5 bases each). TRBJ2-7 matches the DNA end more closely, so the J call is doubtful. In germline, CDR1 is SQVTM, CDR2 ANQGSEA. This CDR3 comprises 12 residues.

This clone was seen just once. The V and J genes are TRBV4-2 and TRBJ2-3, with 7 bases identical to TRBD2. The CDR3 totals 16 residues. Germline V gene lookup returns CDR1 LGHNA and CDR2 YNFKEQ. V lost 1 base and J lost 2; bases outside the gene matches: 6. CDR3 region: CASSQGIAGNTDTQYF. The CDR3 DNA follows: TGTGCCAGCAGCCAAGGGATAGCGGGTAACACAGATACGCAGTATTTT.

The gene calls are TRBV7-9 and TRBJ2-1; D gene uncertain. The germline gives CDR1 SEHNR, CDR2 FQNEAQ (reference sequence). This CDR3 is built from 11 residues. V was clipped by 7 bases and J by 10 bases, with 11 bases between them. The CDR3 is CASKLMREQFF. In DNA, the CDR3 is TGTGCCAGCAAACTAATGCGAGAGCAGTTCTTC.

This clone was detected once. This sequence joins TRBV5-1 and TRBJ2-3; 10 bases map to TRBD2. The CDR3 totals 15 residues. V was pared by 4 bases and J by 1 base, with 3 bases of the junction left unmatched. CDR1 and CDR2 from the germline V gene are SGHRS and YFSETQ. CDR3 DNA: TGCGCCAGCAGCGCCGGGACTAGCGGCACAGATACGCAGTATTTT. Its protein is CASSAGTSGTDTQYF.

This clone was observed once. The chain recombines TRBV5-1 with TRBJ2-1; no reliable D call. CDR3 length: 15 residues. Between the trimmed V and J ends, which lost 1 base and 5 bases, there was a span of 13 bases. CDR1 and CDR2 (germline): SGHRS, YFSETQ. As DNA, the CDR3 is TGCGCCAGCAGCTTGATACACGGGTCCAACAATGAGCAGTTCTTC. Translated, it gives CASSLIHGSNNEQFF. The variable domain in full, with the rest retrieved from reference TRBV5-1 and TRBJ2-1, is KAGVTQTPRYLIKTRGQQVTLSCSPISGHRSVSWYQQTPGQGLQFLFEYFSETQRNKGNFPGRFSGRQFSNSRSEMNVSTLELGDSALYLCASSLIHGSNNEQFFGPGTRLTVL.

The chain is built from TRBV4-1 and TRBJ1-5, with unresolved D. Germline V gene sequence: CDR1 MGHRA, CDR2 YSYEKL. V was cut by 0 bases and J by 1 base, with 7 bases left in between. There are 15 residues in the CDR3. The CDR3 loop is CASSQDRASNQPQHF. The CDR3 region has the DNA TGCGCCAGCAGCCAAGATCGGGCCAGCAATCAGCCCCAGCATTTT.

Only a few counts were recorded for this clone. Other nucleotide sequences in the sample specify the same CDR3. V usage is TRBV4-2 and J usage is TRBJ2-6; no clear D. V gave up 0 bases and J gave up 0 bases, with 3 bases separating them. Germline-derived CDR1 and CDR2 are LGHNA and YNFKEQ. The CDR3 runs to 15 residues. The CDR3 DNA sequence: TGTGCCAGCAGCCAAGAGGGCTCTGGGGCCAACGTCCTGACTTTC. This translates into CASSQEGSGANVLTF.

This chain connects TRBV7-9 to TRBJ2-7; 9 nucleotides agree with TRBD2. The length of the CDR3 is 16 residues. Unmatched junction bases numbered 15, after V lost 5 bases and J lost 7 bases. In germline, CDR1 is SEHNR, CDR2 FQNEAQ (reference sequence). The CDR3 spells CASSTLAGEFLAEQYF. The CDR3 DNA reads TGTGCCAGCAGCACTTTAGCGGGAGAGTTCCTTGCTGAGCAGTACTTC.